These 7 T cell receptor beta chains share one sample of origin, sequenced in a study of shared clonotypes between healthy human individuals. The protocol was immunoSEQ multiplex PCR, while the TCRdb copy is restricted to in-frame clones and leaves out a portion. The repertoire includes roughly 1,000,000 clones, approximately 80% of them detected once, and 0.6% to 0.7% sits in the top ten. Sequences were obtained from memory CD4+ T cells from PBMCs. Documented subset: CD45RA-negative fraction. Every receptor here comes from a young man in good health. Some clones in this sample may be carry-over from other donors' samples.

The CDR3 loop is CASSLEGPGNQPQHF. The CDR3 coding sequence is TGTGCCAGCAGCTTAGAGGGGCCGGGCAATCAGCCCCAGCATTTT. The J gene is TRBJ1-5, the V gene TRBV7-4; possibly TRBD1 for D (5 bases). Germline assignment: CDR1 SGHVT and CDR2 SQSDAQ. The CDR3 contains 15 residues. The ends were cut back, 1 base at V and 2 bases at J, with 9 bases in the middle. The whole variable domain, remainder taken from reference TRBV7-4 and TRBJ1-5, is GAGVSQSPRYKVAKRGRDVALRCDSISGHVTLYWYRQTLGQGSEVLTYSQSDAQRDKSGRPSGRFSAERPERSVSTLKIQRTEQGDSAVYLCASSLEGPGNQPQHFGDGTRLSIL.

The rearrangement uses TRBV27 and TRBJ2-1; no clear D gene. Trimming shortened V by 1 base and J by 0 bases, and 13 bases separated the two germline ends. The CDR3 loop spans 17 amino acids. CDR1 and CDR2 (germline): MNHEY, SMNVEV (reference sequence). CDR3 coding DNA: TGTGCCAGCAGTTTATACGCGACGGCGAGCTCCTACAATGAGCAGTTCTTC. Amino acid sequence: CASSLYATASSYNEQFF.

CDR3 sequence: CASRGLAGGVEQYF. The DNA of the CDR3 is TGTGCCAGCCGAGGACTAGCGGGAGGGGTCGAGCAGTACTTC. The V and J genes are TRBV6-1 and TRBJ2-7; 15 positions agree with TRBD2. The CDR3 extends over 14 amino acids. Germline V gene sequence: CDR1 MNHNS, CDR2 SASEGT. After removal of 8 bases from V and 6 bases from J, the junction contained 5 bases not matched to a gene.

The gene calls are TRBV28 and TRBJ2-1, with TRBD2 matching 7 bases. V was clipped by 6 bases and J by 5 bases; unmatched bases: 19. CDR3 length: 18 residues. Germline loops: CDR1 MDHEN, CDR2 SYDVKM. The CDR3 reads CASRHPPRGRERHNEQFF. Here the CDR3 DNA reads TGTGCCAGCAGACATCCTCCCCGAGGGCGGGAGAGACACAATGAGCAGTTCTTC.

The chain couples TRBV10-3 to TRBJ2-2, with 9 bases identical to TRBD1. V trimming: 6 bases; J trimming: 3 bases; junction bases outside the gene matches: 5. This CDR3 spans 15 amino acids. Germline V gene data show CDR1 as ENHRY and CDR2 as SYGVKD. CDR3 protein: CAISRQGEDTGELFF. The DNA of the CDR3 is TGTGCCATCAGCCGACAGGGGGAAGACACCGGGGAGCTGTTTTTT.

The CDR3 protein is CASSDRNQGNTIYF. The CDR3, as DNA: TGTGCCAGCAGCGATAGAAATCAAGGAAACACCATATATTTT. The chain combines TRBV7-6 with TRBJ1-3; D gene unclear. This CDR3 is built from 14 residues. The ends were cut back, 5 bases at V and 4 bases at J, with 12 bases in the middle. Germline-derived CDR1 and CDR2 are SGHVS and FNYEAQ.

This rearrangement joins TRBV6-5 to TRBJ2-1; possibly TRBD1 for D (5 bases). Trimming left V 2 bases short and J 0 bases short, with 8 bases between. In germline, CDR1 is MNHEY, CDR2 SVGAGI. The CDR3 contains 15 residues. The CDR3: CASSYRTNSYNEQFF. CDR3 nucleotide sequence: TGTGCCAGCAGTTACAGGACAAACTCCTACAATGAGCAGTTCTTC.